The rows below give T cell receptor beta chains drawn from one sample of a study of cytomegalovirus exposure and HLA in healthy donors. The repertoire was sequenced with immunoSEQ multiplex PCR; TCRdb's copy has only in-frame clones and lacks some. The sample contains approximately 190,000 clones, about 83% of which appear only once. The sequenced sample was PBMCs. These receptors all come from a woman aged 25-40 years in good health and CMV-seropositive. The CDR3 runs from the conserved cysteine through the conserved F or W. Each record gives: V gene, D gene, J gene, clone size, CDR3 protein, CDR3 DNA. The D gene is left open where the match is weak. Clone size is stated in some rows and not others, as once, few, many or a class when expanded.

TRBV6-6	-	TRBJ2-7	-	CASSQGSLGEQYF	TGTGCCAGCAGCCAGGGGTCCCTGGGCGAGCAGTACTTC
TRBV15	-	TRBJ2-2	-	CATSLGTLNTGELFF	TGTGCCACCAGCCTAGGGACACTGAACACCGGGGAGCTGTTTTTT
TRBV5-1	-	TRBJ1-1	-	CASSFGPRGEGRNTEAFF	TGCGCCAGCAGCTTTGGACCCCGGGGGGAAGGGAGGAACACTGAAGCTTTCTTT
TRBV5-1	TRBD1	TRBJ2-1	-	CASSSGTGGTYNEQFF	TGCGCCAGCAGCTCTGGGACAGGGGGCACCTACAATGAGCAGTTCTTC
TRBV7-6	-	TRBJ2-2	-	CASSLTADTGELFF	TGTGCCAGCAGCTTAACTGCCGACACCGGGGAGCTGTTTTTT
TRBV5-1	-	TRBJ2-7	-	CASSPSDPSYEQYF	TGCGCCAGCAGCCCCTCAGATCCCTCCTACGAGCAGTACTTC
TRBV28	TRBD1	TRBJ1-5	-	CATEGTTGAFNQPQHF	TGTGCCACCGAGGGAACGACAGGGGCCTTCAATCAGCCCCAGCATTTT
TRBV27	-	TRBJ2-3	few	CASSFTGDTQYF	TGTGCCAGCAGTTTTACGGGAGATACGCAGTATTTT
TRBV2	-	TRBJ2-5	once	CASSDLSGSGQAQYF	TGTGCCAGCAGTGATTTGAGCGGCAGCGGCCAGGCCCAGTACTTC
TRBV6-1	-	TRBJ2-7	-	CASSEALLGYEQYF	TGTGCCAGCAGTGAAGCGCTTCTAGGCTACGAGCAGTACTTC
TRBV29-1	-	TRBJ1-2	-	CSAGEGSDNGYTF	TGCAGCGCGGGAGAGGGATCGGATAATGGCTACACCTTC
TRBV28	-	TRBJ1-1	-	CASSLGTGEAVNTEAFF	TGTGCCAGCAGTTTAGGGACGGGGGAGGCTGTGAACACTGAAGCTTTCTTT
TRBV11-1	-	TRBJ1-6	few	CASSLGGQVSPLHF	TGTGCCAGCAGCTTGGGGGGGCAAGTTTCACCCCTCCACTTT
TRBV6-1	TRBD1	TRBJ2-6	-	CASSVEGQGNPGANVLTF	TGTGCCAGCAGTGTGGAGGGACAGGGGAACCCTGGGGCCAACGTCCTGACTTTC
TRBV13	TRBD1	TRBJ2-7	-	CASSSGTADYEQYF	TGTGCCAGCAGCTCCGGGACAGCTGACTACGAGCAGTACTTC
TRBV11-1	-	TRBJ2-5	-	CASSKQGQETQYF	TGTGCCAGCAGCAAACAGGGTCAAGAGACCCAGTACTTC
TRBV6-5	TRBD1	TRBJ2-1	-	CASSRQGRAYNEQFF	TGTGCCAGCAGCCGACAGGGTAGGGCTTACAATGAGCAGTTCTTC
TRBV5-1	TRBD2	TRBJ2-5	-	CASSLSGSGLETQYF	TGCGCCAGCAGCTTGAGCGGGAGTGGTTTAGAGACCCAGTACTTC
TRBV5-1	-	TRBJ1-1	-	CASSLDTSNTEAFF	TGCGCCAGCAGCTTGGACACCTCCAACACTGAAGCTTTCTTT
TRBV11-2	-	TRBJ1-1	once	CASTSPRGPPGTEAFF	TGTGCCAGCACCTCCCCCAGGGGCCCACCTGGCACTGAAGCTTTCTTT
TRBV5-4	TRBD2	TRBJ2-7	-	CASSLVAGGGEQYF	TGTGCCAGCAGCTTGGTAGCGGGAGGTGGCGAGCAGTACTTC
TRBV15	-	TRBJ1-1	-	CATSREAGVERAFF	TGTGCCACCAGCAGAGAGGCGGGGGTCGAGAGAGCTTTCTTT
TRBV18	TRBD1	TRBJ2-1	-	CASSPGQGMNEQFF	TGTGCCAGCTCACCCGGACAGGGGATGAATGAGCAGTTCTTC
TRBV30	-	TRBJ2-2	-	CAWREQTNTGELFF	TGTGCCTGGAGGGAACAGACGAACACCGGGGAGCTGTTTTTT
TRBV2	-	TRBJ2-5	-	CASNPPFEAVEWETQYF	TGTGCCAGCAACCCCCCCTTCGAGGCAGTCGAATGGGAGACCCAGTACTTC
TRBV4-2	-	TRBJ2-1	-	CASSRTGTTPLGEQFF	TGTGCCAGCAGCCGAACCGGGACAACACCCCTCGGGGAGCAGTTCTTC
TRBV6-6	TRBD1	TRBJ2-5	-	CASSPSPSRGETQYF	TGTGCCAGCAGTCCCTCTCCTTCCAGGGGGGAGACCCAGTACTTC
TRBV6-6	TRBD2	TRBJ2-1	-	CAGALAGGTNEQFF	TGTGCCGGAGCCTTGGCGGGAGGAACGAATGAGCAGTTCTTC
TRBV6-5	-	TRBJ2-1	-	CASSFSDEQFF	TGTGCCAGCAGTTTCAGTGATGAGCAGTTCTTC
TRBV5-6	TRBD2	TRBJ2-7	-	CASSLAGTSGISYEQYF	TGTGCCAGCAGCTTGGCGGGGACTAGCGGAATCTCCTACGAGCAGTACTTC
TRBV19	TRBD1	TRBJ1-5	-	CASSTDRAQPQHF	TGTGCCAGTAGTACAGACAGGGCTCAGCCCCAGCATTTT
TRBV10-2	-	TRBJ1-3	-	CASKNNSGNTIYF	TGCGCCAGCAAAAACAACTCTGGAAACACCATATATTTT
TRBV28	TRBD2	TRBJ2-5	once	CASTTSGRETQYF	TGTGCCAGCACGACTAGCGGGAGAGAGACCCAGTACTTC
TRBV9	TRBD2	TRBJ2-1	-	CASNTGTSGWSSYNEQFF	TGTGCCAGCAACACCGGGACTAGCGGATGGAGCTCCTACAATGAGCAGTTCTTC
TRBV7-9	-	TRBJ1-3	-	CASSGTGRNTIYF	TGTGCCAGCAGCGGGACTGGCCGAAACACCATATATTTT
TRBV6-5	-	TRBJ1-2	-	CASSGNSYGYTF	TGTGCCAGCAGCGGGAATAGCTATGGCTACACCTTC
TRBV18	TRBD1	TRBJ1-2	-	CASSPPQGAITNYGYTF	TGTGCCAGCTCACCACCACAGGGGGCGATAACTAACTATGGCTACACCTTC
TRBV4-2	TRBD1	TRBJ1-1	-	CASSYGQGGGTEAFF	TGTGCCAGCAGCTACGGACAGGGAGGAGGCACTGAAGCTTTCTTT
TRBV7-9	-	TRBJ2-1	once	CASSLTSEQFF	TGTGCCAGCAGCTTAACTAGCGAGCAGTTCTTC
TRBV6-1	-	TRBJ1-2	-	CASSEGVGPYGYTF	TGTGCCAGCAGTGAAGGAGTGGGGCCCTATGGCTACACCTTC
TRBV11-2	TRBD1	TRBJ1-1	-	CASSLGRTGGTEAFF	TGTGCCAGCAGCTTAGGCCGGACAGGGGGCACTGAAGCTTTCTTT
TRBV4-1	-	TRBJ1-1	-	CASSQDFPGRVSEAFF	TGCGCCAGCAGCCAAGATTTTCCAGGGAGGGTGTCTGAAGCTTTCTTT
TRBV11-2	TRBD1	TRBJ1-1	-	CASSQQGVNTEAFF	TGTGCCAGCAGCCAACAGGGGGTAAACACTGAAGCTTTCTTT
TRBV4-1	TRBD1	TRBJ2-6	-	CASSQQGSGANVLTF	TGCGCCAGCAGTCAACAGGGGTCTGGGGCCAACGTCCTGACTTTC
TRBV19	-	TRBJ1-2	-	CASREQGNYGYTF	TGTGCCAGCAGAGAACAGGGAAACTATGGCTACACCTTC
TRBV25-1	TRBD1	TRBJ1-4	-	CASSSLDRPAGNEKLFF	TGTGCCAGCAGTTCCCTGGACAGGCCCGCGGGTAATGAAAAACTGTTTTTT
TRBV7-3	TRBD2	TRBJ2-3	few	CASSLGQAGGIDTQYF	TGTGCCAGCAGCTTGGGTCAAGCGGGGGGTATAGATACGCAGTATTTT
TRBV29-1	-	TRBJ2-1	few	CSAGDAEQFF	TGCAGCGCCGGGGATGCGGAGCAGTTCTTC
TRBV20-1	-	TRBJ1-4	-	CSARTNEKLFF	TGCAGTGCTCGAACTAATGAAAAACTGTTTTTT
TRBV5-6	TRBD1	TRBJ1-2	-	CASRRSGTEINYGYTF	TGTGCCAGCAGGCGGTCCGGGACAGAGATTAACTATGGCTACACCTTC